The present T cell receptor (beta chain) was sequenced within a study of blood T cell repertoires in COVID-19. About the research overall: From T cells, B-cell-depleted T cells, or PBMCs came the material, which was cDNA or gDNA.

Under the authors' procedure: Scientists estimated how many nucleated cells there were by amplifying reference gene primers. Data came from immunoSEQ multiplex PCR; TCRdb stores just in-frame clones and leaves some out. The V and J calls and clone size are taken from that table; D and trimming were inferred from the DNA. The sample carries more than 200,000 clones, 88% recorded once. The ends lost 6 bases at V and 5 bases at J; junction bases unmatched: 6. Germline CDR1 LNHDA, CDR2 SQIVND (reference sequence). The CDR3 is 14 amino acids. The TCR sequence derives from a man between 65 and 80 years old with acute or convalescent COVID-19. Source material: peripheral blood. The chain joins TRBV19 to TRBJ1-1, with 10 bases fitting TRBD1. The CDR3 nucleotides read TGTGCCAGTAGCGACAGGGGGCTCGGTACTGAAGCTTTCTTT. Residues: CASSDRGLGTEAFF.